This T cell receptor beta chain was sequenced in a study of blood T cell repertoires in COVID-19. Study information: There were acute and convalescent COVID-19 samples, and they came from the United States, Italy and Spain. Sources were T cells, B-cell-depleted T cells, or PBMCs; the material itself was cDNA or gDNA.

CDR3 length: 12 amino acids. Trimming left V 2 bases short and J 6 bases short, with 5 bases between. In germline, CDR1 is SGHTA, CDR2 FQGNSA. Source study methods: Using reference gene primer amplification, nucleated cell counts were estimated. Assay: immunoSEQ multiplex PCR; the TCRdb copy retains only in-frame clones and omits some. V, J and clone size were drawn from that table, and D and trimming were deduced from the DNA. Here the sample spans over 60,000 clones, around 80% being singletons. The chain has TRBV7-2 and TRBJ2-4; D call uncertain. The clonotype originates from a human donor in a cohort sampled during active COVID-19. The sequenced sample consisted of peripheral blood. CDR3 region: CASSLMANIQYF. In DNA, the CDR3 is TGTGCCAGCAGCTTAATGGCAAACATTCAGTACTTC.